Following are 29 T cell receptor beta chains from one sample sequenced in a study of cytomegalovirus exposure and HLA in healthy donors. In the PCR, 60 Vbeta and 13 Jbeta primers were used. This table comes from immunoSEQ multiplex PCR, and its TCRdb copy is limited to in-frame clones, with some not included. The sample lists approximately 160,000 clones, 77% occurring once. The sample taken for sequencing was PBMCs. Source of these receptors: a male donor in good health and CMV-seropositive.

The chain carries TRBV30 and TRBJ2-3, with D maybe TRBD1 (5 bases). Looked up from germline, CDR1 is GTSNPN and CDR2 is SVGIG (reference sequence). Trimming left V 2 bases short and J 4 bases short, with 13 bases between. The CDR3 is made up of 14 amino acids. The CDR3 loop reads CAWSLGVSPDTQYF. The CDR3 DNA follows: TGTGCCTGGAGTTTAGGGGTTTCCCCAGATACGCAGTATTTT.

The count of this clone is one. The V call is TRBV5-4, the J call TRBJ2-3; D is perhaps TRBD2 (5 bases). CDR1 SGHNT and CDR2 YYREEE come from the germline V gene (reference sequence). The CDR3 covers 16 residues. Trimming removed 4 bases from V and 2 bases from J, with 17 bases in between. CDR3 loop: CASSPTRTGNTDTQYF. In DNA, the CDR3 is TGTGCCAGCAGCCCTACCCGAACGGGGAACACAGATACGCAGTATTTT.

The chain is built from TRBV7-9 and TRBJ1-2, with D possibly being TRBD1 (6 bases). V was pared by 3 bases and J by 2 bases, with 7 bases between. This CDR3 contains 13 residues. Per germline, CDR1 SEHNR and CDR2 FQNEAQ (reference sequence). Here the CDR3 reads CASSFTGNYGYTF. CDR3 in DNA: TGTGCCAGCAGCTTTACAGGGAACTATGGCTACACCTTC.

This clone was seen just once. The chain combines TRBV4-2 with TRBJ2-3; 8 positions agree with TRBD2. CDR1 is LGHNA and CDR2 is YNFKEQ in the germline V gene. Trimming at V came to 2 bases and at J to 4 bases, leaving 8 bases not matched to a gene. This CDR3 is 16 amino acids long. CDR3 nucleotide sequence: TGTGCCAGCAGCCAAACCGGGACTAGACTCTCAGATACGCAGTATTTT. Its protein product is CASSQTGTRLSDTQYF.

This clone turned up a few times. The chain uses TRBV5-6 and TRBJ1-1; D remains unclear. V shed 0 bases and J shed 7 bases, with 7 bases lying between them. This CDR3 is 12 amino acids long. From germline, CDR1 is SGHDT and CDR2 YYEEEE. CDR3 coding DNA: TGTGCCAGCAGCTTGGGAGTCTTTGAAGCTTTCTTT. The encoded protein is CASSLGVFEAFF.

This chain joins TRBV7-9 and TRBJ1-1; no definite D call. The V end was cut by 2 bases, the J end by 11 bases, with 24 bases between. Germline V gives CDR1 SEHNR, CDR2 FQNEAQ (reference sequence). The CDR3 contains 16 residues. The CDR3 region has the DNA TGTGCCAGCAGCTTATCCGCAACGCCCTCGGAGTATGGGGCTTTCTTT. It yields the protein CASSLSATPSEYGAFF. Looking up the rest from reference TRBV7-9 and TRBJ1-1 gives the full variable domain: DTGVSQNPRHKITKRGQNVTFRCDPISEHNRLYWYRQTLGQGPEFLTYFQNEAQLEKSRLLSDRFSAERPKGSFSTLEIQRTEQGDSAMYLCASSLSATPSEYGAFFGQGTRLTVV.

The chain employs TRBV7-8 and TRBJ2-5; D is undetermined. This CDR3 comprises 16 residues. V shed 5 bases and J shed 4 bases, with 20 bases lying between them. Germline V gene data show CDR1 as SGHVS and CDR2 as FQNEAQ. The CDR3 DNA follows: TGTGCCAGCAGCCGTTCCGGTCGAGGCGCGGTAGAGACCCAGTACTTC. Translated: CASSRSGRGAVETQYF.

The rearrangement joins TRBV5-4 to TRBJ1-2; D is perhaps TRBD1 (6 bases). In germline, CDR1 is SGHNT, CDR2 YYREEE (reference sequence). The CDR3 has 14 residues. Trimming pared 4 bases from V and 0 bases from J, leaving 10 bases between. CDR3 bases: TGTGCCAGCAGCCCCGGGACATCTAACTATGGCTACACCTTC. Residues: CASSPGTSNYGYTF.

About this clone itself: Compared with germline, one end of the junction differs, possibly owing to a read error. The chain joins TRBV7-7 to TRBJ2-5; 8 bases align to TRBD2. Germline loops: CDR1 SSHAT, CDR2 FNYEAQ (reference sequence). The CDR3 contains 14 residues. The CDR3 spells CASSVVLAGETQYF. The DNA of the CDR3 is TGTGCTAGCAGCGTCGTCCTAGCGGGAGAGACCCAGTACTTC.

The gene calls are TRBV5-1 and TRBJ1-2, with D possibly TRBD1 on 6 matching bases. The V end lost 0 bases, the J end lost 7 bases, and 19 bases lay between the germline ends. This CDR3 has 16 residues. From germline, CDR1 is SGHRS and CDR2 YFSETQ. The CDR3: CASSLGEGRGGRGYTF. In DNA, the CDR3 is TGCGCCAGCAGCTTGGGAGAGGGCCGCGGGGGCCGTGGCTACACCTTC.

The J gene is TRBJ2-7, the V gene TRBV4-1, with D possibly matching TRBD2 (5 bases). The ends were cut back, 1 base at V and 2 bases at J, with 12 bases in the middle. The CDR3 length is 15 residues. From germline, CDR1 is MGHRA and CDR2 YSYEKL. CDR3 amino acids: CASSQGEISTYEQYF. The CDR3 DNA follows: TGCGCCAGCAGCCAAGGGGAGATCTCAACCTACGAGCAGTACTTC.

V usage is TRBV5-1 and J usage is TRBJ2-7, with a tentative D call TRBD1 (5 bases). This CDR3 region has 16 residues. CDR1 is SGHRS and CDR2 is YFSETQ in the germline V gene. V shed 0 bases and J shed 3 bases, with 16 bases lying between them. Here the CDR3 DNA reads TGCGCCAGCAGCTTGGTGTTCAGGGCCTTCTTCTACGAGCAGTACTTC. Protein sequence: CASSLVFRAFFYEQYF.

V and J are TRBV27 and TRBJ2-3; tentative D call: TRBD2 (7 bases). Looked up from germline, CDR1 is MNHEY and CDR2 is SMNVEV (reference sequence). This CDR3 is 17 amino acids long. V was clipped by 5 bases and J by 4 bases, with 22 bases between them. CDR3 in amino acids: CASSTHLLREGADTQYF. CDR3 sequence (DNA): TGTGCCAGCAGTACCCACCTCCTAAGGGAGGGGGCAGATACGCAGTATTTT.

The chain carries TRBV6-1 and TRBJ2-3, with D perhaps matching TRBD2 (5 bases). The length of the CDR3 is 14 residues. In germline, CDR1 is MNHNS, CDR2 SASEGT. The V and J ends lost 0 bases and 3 bases respectively, with 7 bases between them. The CDR3 DNA reads as TGTGCCAGCAGTGAAGCTGGCGGGACAGATACGCAGTATTTT. It specifies CASSEAGGTDTQYF.

This clone was seen more than once but under ten times. V and J are TRBV5-4 and TRBJ1-3; 7 bases agree with TRBD1. The ends lost 3 bases at V and 2 bases at J; junction bases unmatched: 2. This CDR3 spans 14 amino acids. The germline V gene has CDR1 SGHNT and CDR2 YYREEE (reference sequence). CDR3 amino acids: CASSSRGAGNTIYF. CDR3 nucleotide sequence: TGTGCCAGCAGCTCCAGGGGGGCTGGAAACACCATATATTTT.

The chain carries TRBV6-5 and TRBJ2-1; the D gene is possibly TRBD2 (6 bases). Germline-derived CDR1 and CDR2 are MNHEY and SVGAGI. This CDR3 is 14 amino acids long. With 6 bases removed from V and 0 bases from J, the gap between germline ends came to 9 bases. CDR3 residues: CASRDGSSYNEQFF. The CDR3 region has the DNA TGTGCCAGCAGGGACGGGAGCTCCTACAATGAGCAGTTCTTC.

This clone was counted a few times. V gene TRBV7-6 combines with J gene TRBJ1-1; no definite D call. CDR1 and CDR2 from the germline V gene are SGHVS and FNYEAQ. Trimming shortened V by 5 bases and J by 5 bases, and 12 bases separated the two germline ends. The CDR3 length is 13 residues. CDR3 sequence (DNA): TGTGCCAGCAGCCCAGACGGCAGGACTGAAGCTTTCTTT. As protein: CASSPDGRTEAFF.

Of note for this clone: One junction end does not reproduce the germline sequence, and a read error may be involved. Other DNA variants within this sample encode the same CDR3. The CDR3, as DNA: TGTGCCAGCAGCTTCCCCGGACAGGGGGCACGAGGCTACACTTTC. Translated: CASSFPGQGARGYTF. V is TRBV5-6 and J is TRBJ1-2; 11 bases match TRBD1. The CDR3 is made up of 15 amino acids. CDR1 is SGHDT and CDR2 is YYEEEE in the germline V gene.

The gene calls are TRBV6-1 and TRBJ2-7; unclear D gene. The germline gives CDR1 MNHNS, CDR2 SASEGT. This CDR3 comprises 11 residues. The V end was cut by 5 bases, the J end by 3 bases, with 5 bases between. This CDR3 is CASSNYYEQYF. The DNA for the CDR3 is TGTGCCAGCAGTAACTACTACGAGCAGTACTTC.

This sequence joins TRBV11-1 and TRBJ2-7, with D tentatively TRBD1 (6 bases). CDR1 is SGHAT, CDR2 FQDESV, per germline (reference sequence). The V gene lost 5 bases and the J gene lost 4 bases, with 6 bases spanning the gap. This CDR3 region has 11 residues. The CDR3 here is CASSGQYEQYF. DNA for the CDR3: TGTGCCAGCAGCGGACAGTACGAGCAGTACTTC.

The chain is built from TRBV5-1 and TRBJ2-7; 7 bases align to TRBD1. Germline V lookup: CDR1 SGHRS, CDR2 YFSETQ. CDR3 size: 12 residues. The ends lost 7 bases at V and 2 bases at J; junction bases unmatched: 3. The chain's CDR3 is CASGTDPYEQYF. The CDR3 nucleotides are TGCGCCAGCGGGACAGATCCCTACGAGCAGTACTTC.

The chain joins TRBV5-4 to TRBJ1-2; TRBD1 might be the D (5 bases). The CDR3 extends over 16 amino acids. Germline values: CDR1 SGHNT, CDR2 YYREEE (reference sequence). V lost 4 bases and J 8 bases, leaving 24 bases between the germline ends. As DNA, the CDR3 is TGTGCCAGCAGCCGCGCAGGGTATCCCGCCTTTGGCGGCTACACCTTC. Amino acid sequence: CASSRAGYPAFGGYTF.

This clone has just a few counts. The genes are TRBV7-2 and TRBJ2-5, with D maybe TRBD2 (6 bases). Germline V gene lookup returns CDR1 SGHTA and CDR2 FQGNSA. This CDR3 contains 17 residues. Trimming left V 2 bases short and J 5 bases short, with 21 bases between. For the CDR3, the DNA is TGTGCCAGCAGCTTAAACCTACCGGGACTCAGCCAGGAGACCCAGTACTTC. Protein: CASSLNLPGLSQETQYF.

The CDR3 DNA follows: TGTGCCAGCAGTTTGCAGGGCAGGGGTGGTGGCTACACCTTC. It specifies CASSLQGRGGGYTF. The J gene is TRBJ1-2, the V gene TRBV27; D is possibly TRBD1 (6 bases). Germline V lookup: CDR1 MNHEY, CDR2 SMNVEV (reference sequence). The length of the CDR3 is 14 residues. Trimming left V 3 bases short and J 7 bases short, with 15 bases between.

This clone was counted a few times. The rearrangement links TRBV6-1 to TRBJ1-1; D is ambiguous. The V gene lost 3 bases and the J gene lost 3 bases, with 5 bases spanning the gap. The CDR3 spans 12 residues. CDR1 is MNHNS, CDR2 SASEGT, per germline. CDR3 nucleotide sequence: TGTGCCAGCAGTGAGACTCACACTGAAGCTTTCTTT. Translation: CASSETHTEAFF.

V and J are TRBV14 and TRBJ2-7, with 9 nucleotides matching TRBD1. Per the germline V gene, CDR1 is SGHDN and CDR2 is FVKESK. The CDR3 runs to 15 residues. The junction had 8 bases not matched to a gene; V was cut back by 4 bases and J by 4 bases. In DNA, the CDR3 is TGTGCCAGCAGCCCCTTACAGGGGGCAACGTACGAGCAGTACTTC. It is translated as CASSPLQGATYEQYF. The variable domain in full, with the rest retrieved from reference TRBV14 and TRBJ2-7, is EAGVTQFPSHSVIEKGQTVTLRCDPISGHDNLYWYRRVMGKEIKFLLHFVKESKQDESGMPNNRFLAERTGGTYSTLKVQPAELEDSGVYFCASSPLQGATYEQYFGPGTRLTVT.

This chain uses TRBV6-1 with TRBJ1-5, with D perhaps matching TRBD1 (5 bases). Trimming stripped 4 bases from V and 4 bases from J, with 23 bases between. Germline V gene data show CDR1 as MNHNS and CDR2 as SASEGT. The CDR3 is made up of 18 amino acids. CDR3 sequence: CASSVFLAGRTGNQPQHF. DNA of the CDR3: TGTGCCAGCAGTGTTTTCCTCGCAGGGAGGACTGGAAATCAGCCCCAGCATTTT.

The CDR3 sequence: CASSFRQGSYEQYF. CDR3 DNA: TGTGCCAGCAGCTTCCGACAGGGATCATACGAGCAGTACTTC. The J gene is TRBJ2-7, the V gene TRBV13; 7 bases align to TRBD1. This CDR3 is 14 amino acids long. After removal of 3 bases from V and 4 bases from J, the junction contained 6 bases not matched to a gene. Germline CDR1 PRHDT, CDR2 FYEKMQ (reference sequence). The full variable domain, completed using reference TRBV13 and TRBJ2-7, is AAGVIQSPRHLIKEKRETATLKCYPIPRHDTVYWYQQGPGQDPQFLISFYEKMQSDKGSIPDRFSAQQFSDYHSELNMSSLELGDSALYFCASSFRQGSYEQYFGPGTRLTVT.

The chain combines TRBV6-6 with TRBJ1-3, with 9 bases lining up with TRBD1. V dropped 2 bases and J dropped 7; count of bases not matched to a gene: 9. Germline V lookup: CDR1 MNHNY, CDR2 SVGAGI (reference sequence). The CDR3 extends over 16 amino acids. In nucleotides, the CDR3 is TGTGCCAGCAGTTACGGGACAGGGCTCGTTGGGAACACCATATATTTT. Translation gives CASSYGTGLVGNTIYF.